What follows is one T cell receptor (beta chain) and its context. The antigen is unknown. The naive CD8 subset, CD45RO-negative cells positively selected for CCR7, excluded terminally differentiated effector memory CD45RA+ cells. The study drew its donors from healthy HIV-negative adults without recent acute infections or vaccinations. Caucasian adults living in Nashville, Tennessee, provided all samples. Sequenced by immunoSEQ multiplex PCR; TCRdb stores in-frame clones only, minus some. The sample lists some 1,900,000 clones, approximately 94% seen once, with more than 0.95% in the top ten. The data originate from a study of shared clonotypes between healthy human individuals. Study-level findings and limits: Naive subsets typically showed greater estimated richness than memory subsets.

Germline CDR1 reads MNHEY; CDR2 reads SMNVEV (reference sequence). The CDR3 is 14 amino acids. The V end was cut by 2 bases, the J end by 4 bases, with 11 bases between. The chain has TRBV27 and TRBJ1-2, with TRBD1 as a possible D gene (5 bases). This clonotype originated in a man between 18 and 29 years old in good health. The sequenced sample consisted of naive CD8+ T cells sorted from blood. CDR3 protein: CASSLAGLGYGYTF. CDR3 DNA sequence: TGTGCCAGCAGTTTAGCGGGGCTCGGCTATGGCTACACCTTC.